These 28 T cell receptor beta chains were all obtained from the same sample, sequenced in a study of cytomegalovirus exposure and HLA in healthy donors. In the PCR, 60 Vbeta and 13 Jbeta primers were used. The data were produced by immunoSEQ multiplex PCR, yet TCRdb's version contains in-frame clones alone and is incomplete. In the table there are approximately 160,000 clones, 75% to 80% of which are singletons. The sample taken for sequencing was PBMCs. The receptors shown here come from a woman in her thirties or forties in good health and CMV-seropositive.

The chain carries TRBV28 and TRBJ2-3, with 10 bases fitting TRBD2. CDR1 MDHEN and CDR2 SYDVKM come from the germline V gene. The CDR3 is made up of 14 amino acids. After removal of 6 bases from V and 3 bases from J, the junction contained 3 bases not matched to a gene. The CDR3 reads CASSSSGGTDTQYF. CDR3 DNA sequence: TGTGCCAGCAGCTCTAGCGGGGGTACAGATACGCAGTATTTT.

This clone appeared once. This chain's CDR3 is CASSVDRTGGEQYF. CDR3 coding DNA: TGTGCCAGCAGCGTAGACCGGACAGGGGGCGAGCAGTACTTC. The chain employs TRBV9 and TRBJ2-7; 10 nucleotides line up with TRBD1. V lost 0 bases to trimming and J lost 6 bases; unmatched junction nucleotides: 3. Germline CDR1 reads SGDLS; CDR2 reads YYNGEE. The CDR3 spans 14 residues.

J is TRBJ2-5 and V is TRBV6-1; D possibly corresponds to TRBD1 (5 bases). The DNA end is a closer match to TRBJ2-7, so the J assignment may be wrong. The germline V gene encodes CDR1 MNHNS and CDR2 SASEGT. The CDR3 runs to 13 residues. This CDR3 is CASSGGSFYEQYF. The CDR3 nucleotides read TGTGCCAGCAGTGGGGGCAGCTTTTACGAGCAGTACTTC.

This clone was seen a single time. The chain carries TRBV30 and TRBJ1-2, with D possibly TRBD1 on 5 matching bases. This CDR3 comprises 13 residues. V was shortened by 7 bases and J by 1 base, with 13 bases between the two germline ends. The germline CDR1 and CDR2 sequences are GTSNPN and SVGIG (reference sequence). CDR3 nucleotide sequence: TGTGCCTCCACCGCGGGGGATAACTATGGCTACACCTTC. Protein: CASTAGDNYGYTF.

This clone has just a few counts. The chain has TRBV6-5 and TRBJ2-5, with unresolved D. The CDR3 loop spans 14 amino acids. The germline V gene has CDR1 MNHEY and CDR2 SVGAGI. Trimming shortened V by 6 bases and J by 1 base, and 12 bases separated the two germline ends. CDR3 region: CASSSTDTQETQYF. CDR3 nucleotides: TGTGCCAGCAGCTCCACTGACACCCAAGAGACCCAGTACTTC.

The chain recombines TRBV28 with TRBJ1-1; D not resolved. The V end lost 3 bases, the J end lost 4 bases, and 12 bases lay between the germline ends. Per germline, CDR1 MDHEN and CDR2 SYDVKM. The CDR3 covers 14 residues. CDR3 in amino acids: CASSLGEISTEAFF. In DNA form, the CDR3 reads TGTGCCAGCAGTTTGGGAGAGATAAGCACTGAAGCTTTCTTT.

A remark on this clone: Within the sample, other DNA sequences also encode this same CDR3. The J gene is TRBJ2-4, the V gene TRBV29-1; 8 bases align to TRBD1. The trim removed 6 bases at V and 6 bases at J, leaving 4 bases unmatched. Germline lookup yields CDR1 SQVTM and CDR2 ANQGSEA. The CDR3 extends over 12 amino acids. CDR3 DNA sequence: TGCAGCGTGGCTACAGGGGGAAACATTCAGTACTTC. Translated: CSVATGGNIQYF.

With respect to this clone: Other nucleotide sequences in the sample specify the same CDR3. J is TRBJ2-1 and V is TRBV7-2; 7 bases match TRBD2. Germline CDR1 reads SGHTA; CDR2 reads FQGNSA. The CDR3 is 13 amino acids. The trim removed 5 bases at V and 7 bases at J, leaving 5 bases unmatched. This CDR3 is CASSPGGGNEQFF. CDR3 coding DNA: TGTGCCAGCAGCCCCGGGGGAGGGAATGAGCAGTTCTTC.

This clone appeared once. The V and J genes are TRBV20-1 and TRBJ2-5, with D unclear. Germline CDR1 is DFQATT and CDR2 is SNEGSKA (reference sequence). V lost 3 bases to trimming and J lost 5 bases, with 4 bases between them. This CDR3 contains 10 residues. The CDR3 reads CSASQETQYF. CDR3 bases: TGCAGTGCTAGTCAGGAGACCCAGTACTTC.

This rearrangement joins TRBV28 to TRBJ2-7, with D tentatively TRBD1 (6 bases). This CDR3 is built from 13 residues. Germline V CDR1 and CDR2: MDHEN, SYDVKM. V lost 5 bases and J lost 1, with 9 bases in between. This CDR3 reads CASSAGQSYEQYF. CDR3 coding DNA: TGTGCCAGCAGTGCCGGACAGTCCTACGAGCAGTACTTC.

The rearrangement links TRBV6-5 to TRBJ1-5; unclear D gene. The CDR3 runs to 13 residues. The V gene's germline CDR1 is MNHEY and CDR2 SVGAGI. Trimming stripped 5 bases from V and 7 bases from J, with 12 bases between. The CDR3 DNA reads as TGTGCCAGCAGTCTTGCTGGCGGCCAGCCCCAGCATTTT. Protein: CASSLAGGQPQHF.

The rearrangement joins TRBV28 to TRBJ1-1; no clear D. V was trimmed by 6 bases and J by 1 base, leaving 6 bases between them. Germline assignment: CDR1 MDHEN and CDR2 SYDVKM. CDR3 length equals 12 residues. In DNA, the CDR3 is TGTGCCAGCAGGGAGTGGAACACTGAAGCTTTCTTT. Residues: CASREWNTEAFF.

The chain joins TRBV9 to TRBJ2-5; no clear D. Germline V gene data show CDR1 as SGDLS and CDR2 as YYNGEE. The CDR3 length is 13 residues. V was shortened by 1 base and J by 1 base, with 5 bases between the two germline ends. DNA of the CDR3: TGTGCCAGCAGCGTAAGCACCCAAGAGACCCAGTACTTC. Translated, it gives CASSVSTQETQYF.

The chain has TRBV12-5 and TRBJ1-1; a weak D match, TRBD1 (5 bases). Germline V gene data show CDR1 as LGHNT and CDR2 as FRNRAP. The CDR3 sequence is 16 residues long. V lost 1 base and J lost 5, with 17 bases in between. The CDR3 DNA follows: TGTGCTAGTGGTTTGGGGGGGGAGGGATTGAGGACTGAAGCTTTCTTT. Its protein product is CASGLGGEGLRTEAFF.

The J gene is TRBJ2-3, the V gene TRBV7-9; 9 nucleotides agree with TRBD1. CDR3 length: 15 amino acids. Trimming took 5 bases from V and 2 from J; bases not matched to a gene: 5. Germline V gene sequence: CDR1 SEHNR, CDR2 FQNEAQ (reference sequence). CDR3 residues: CASSIGQGTTDTQYF. CDR3 nucleotides: TGTGCCAGCAGCATCGGACAGGGGACCACAGATACGCAGTATTTT.

The chain is built from TRBV10-1 and TRBJ2-1; the match to TRBD2 covers 11 bases. V shed 3 bases and J 5 bases; nucleotides not matched to a gene: 3. CDR3 length: 15 residues. Germline values: CDR1 WNHNN, CDR2 SYGVQD (reference sequence). Here the CDR3 reads CASSENSGRDNEQFF. CDR3 nucleotide sequence: TGCGCCAGCAGTGAAAATAGCGGGAGGGACAATGAGCAGTTCTTC.

The rearrangement links TRBV7-9 to TRBJ2-3; 11 bases line up with TRBD2. The junction had 9 bases not matched to a gene; V was cut back by 2 bases and J by 5 bases. This CDR3 spans 17 amino acids. Germline V gene lookup returns CDR1 SEHNR and CDR2 FQNEAQ (reference sequence). The CDR3 nucleotides are TGTGCCAGCAGCTTAAGAGGAGTAGCGGGGGGGCTAGATACGCAGTATTTT. Translation: CASSLRGVAGGLDTQYF.

As to this clone: The sample has other DNA sequences that encode this CDR3 too. V and J are TRBV7-2 and TRBJ1-1; 11 bases fit TRBD1. Germline assignment: CDR1 SGHTA and CDR2 FQGNSA. This CDR3 has 14 amino acids. V shed 5 bases and J 11 bases; nucleotides not matched to a gene: 10. The CDR3 protein is CASSIGQGAKRAFF. DNA for the CDR3: TGTGCCAGCAGCATTGGACAGGGGGCGAAGAGGGCTTTCTTT.

The chain has TRBV4-2 and TRBJ2-3; 11 bases are a match to TRBD1. The CDR3 covers 15 residues. V dropped 4 bases and J dropped 3; count of bases not matched to a gene: 3. Germline CDR1 and CDR2: LGHNA and YNFKEQ. CDR3 coding DNA: TGTGCCAGCAGCCGGGACAGGGGGAGAACAGATACGCAGTATTTT. Its translation: CASSRDRGRTDTQYF.

The V gene is TRBV6-5, the J gene TRBJ1-2, with TRBD1 matching 8 bases. Trimming at V came to 6 bases and at J to 5 bases, leaving 11 bases not matched to a gene. The CDR3 covers 15 residues. Germline loops: CDR1 MNHEY, CDR2 SVGAGI. The chain's CDR3 is CASSRRDRTTYGYTF. CDR3 coding DNA: TGTGCCAGCAGCCGCCGGGACAGGACTACATATGGCTACACCTTC.

This CDR3 is CASSWWGEDEQYF. DNA for the CDR3: TGTGCCAGCAGTTGGTGGGGGGAAGACGAGCAGTACTTC. The chain employs TRBV5-5 and TRBJ2-7, with D perhaps TRBD2 (6 bases). The germline V gene has CDR1 SGHKS and CDR2 YYEKEE (reference sequence). The ends were cut back, 5 bases at V and 5 bases at J, with 14 bases in the middle. The CDR3 runs 13 residues.

J is TRBJ2-5 and V is TRBV30; D is possibly TRBD2 (8 bases). The germline gives CDR1 GTSNPN, CDR2 SVGIG (reference sequence). The V gene lost 8 bases and the J gene lost 5 bases, with 24 bases spanning the gap. The CDR3 spans 15 residues. CDR3 bases: TGTGCCCTTTCAGGGGGACTAGTAATCAGTGAGACCCAGTACTTC. Residues: CALSGGLVISETQYF.

This sequence joins TRBV19 and TRBJ2-1; D gene unclear. Germline V gene lookup returns CDR1 LNHDA and CDR2 SQIVND (reference sequence). CDR3 size: 13 residues. V was trimmed by 9 bases and J by 5 bases, leaving 14 bases between them. CDR3 in DNA: TGTGCCAGCCCGGCCAGACGGGACAATGAGCAGTTCTTC. Encoded protein: CASPARRDNEQFF. Based on the CDR3 plus reference TRBV19 and TRBJ2-1, the full variable domain is DGGITQSPKYLFRKEGQNVTLSCEQNLNHDAMYWYRQDPGQGLRLIYYSQIVNDFQKGDIAEGYSVSREKKESFPLTVTSAQKNPTAFYLCASPARRDNEQFFGPGTRLTVL.

The rearrangement uses TRBV5-6 and TRBJ2-7, with 11 positions matching TRBD1. The trim removed 2 bases at V and 5 bases at J, leaving 6 bases unmatched. This CDR3 is built from 15 residues. Germline CDR1 reads SGHDT; CDR2 reads YYEEEE. CDR3: CASSLSGTGGHEQYF. DNA of the CDR3: TGTGCCAGCAGCTTATCCGGGACAGGGGGACACGAGCAGTACTTC.

The V gene is TRBV6-5, the J gene TRBJ2-7; TRBD1 aligns across 8 bases. The germline gives CDR1 MNHEY, CDR2 SVGAGI. The J segment lost 3 bases and the V segment lost 6 bases, leaving 10 bases of the junction unmatched. This CDR3 region has 15 residues. The CDR3 protein is CASRLYRGSDYEQYF. Written as DNA, the CDR3 is TGTGCCAGCAGGCTATACAGGGGGTCGGACTACGAGCAGTACTTC.

This clone was found a few times. The V and J genes are TRBV28 and TRBJ1-5, with D tentatively TRBD1 (5 bases). V was trimmed by 8 bases and J by 2 bases, leaving 16 bases between them. Germline CDR1 MDHEN, CDR2 SYDVKM. This CDR3 spans 15 amino acids. CDR3 loop: CASSPGWGGNQPQHF. The CDR3 DNA follows: TGTGCCAGCTCCCCAGGGTGGGGTGGCAATCAGCCCCAGCATTTT.

The chain employs TRBV10-1 and TRBJ2-1; 11 bases agree with TRBD1. There are 13 residues in the CDR3. The germline V gene encodes CDR1 WNHNN and CDR2 SYGVQD (reference sequence). The ends lost 5 bases at V and 10 bases at J; junction bases unmatched: 4. CDR3 residues: CASSPGQGGEQFF. In DNA form, the CDR3 reads TGCGCCAGCAGTCCGGGACAGGGGGGCGAGCAGTTCTTC.

This clone was counted only a few times. The chain links TRBV27 to TRBJ1-6, with TRBD1 matching 9 bases. J gave up 6 bases and V 0 bases, and 6 bases lay outside the gene matches. Per the germline V gene, CDR1 is MNHEY and CDR2 is SMNVEV (reference sequence). The CDR3 sequence is 17 residues long. The CDR3 region is CASSLSNRGLSNSPLHF. Here the CDR3 DNA reads TGTGCCAGCAGTTTATCGAACAGGGGGCTTAGTAATTCACCCCTCCACTTT.